Each of the 30 T cell receptor beta chains below was sequenced from the same sample in a study. One entry per CDR3 protein, called by TCRdb with MiXCR from the RT-PCR reads. Of hundreds of thousands of distinct CDR3 sequences in the sample, approximately 14% are singletons; the top ten hold 3.6%. The sample consisted of memory CD4+ T cells from blood. Every receptor here comes from a female donor in good health, serving as a healthy control.

The rearrangement uses TRBV5-1 and TRBJ1-1; 7 bases agree with TRBD1. The CDR3 covers 14 residues. CDR1 and CDR2 from the germline V gene are SGHRS and YFSETQ. The ends lost 3 bases at V and 4 bases at J; junction bases unmatched: 6. CDR3 amino acids: CASSWDSRGTEAFF. The CDR3 DNA follows: TGCGCCAGCAGCTGGGACAGTCGAGGCACTGAAGCTTTCTTT.

This clonotype occurred many times. The chain couples TRBV20-1 to TRBJ2-3; the D gene is possibly TRBD2 (6 bases). The V and J ends lost 1 base and 4 bases respectively, with 6 bases between them. Germline V gives CDR1 DFQATT, CDR2 SNEGSKA (reference sequence). The CDR3 is 12 residues long. The CDR3 sequence: CSARGRADTQYF. The CDR3 bases are TGCAGTGCTAGAGGGAGGGCAGATACGCAGTATTTT.

The V gene is TRBV10-3, the J gene TRBJ1-1, with a weak D call TRBD1 (5 bases). Germline loops: CDR1 ENHRY, CDR2 SYGVKD. The CDR3 has 13 residues. Trimming removed 8 bases at V and 3 bases at J, with 13 bases between. The CDR3 sequence is CAIGTGGDTEAFF. DNA of the CDR3: TGTGCCATCGGAACGGGAGGGGACACTGAAGCTTTCTTT.

The chain joins TRBV5-1 to TRBJ2-5, with TRBD1 matching 10 bases. Per germline, CDR1 SGHRS and CDR2 YFSETQ. This CDR3 comprises 14 residues. J was trimmed by 3 bases and V by 2 bases; bases with no gene match: 1. The CDR3 sequence is CASSFGQGEETQYF. The CDR3 DNA reads TGCGCCAGCAGCTTTGGACAGGGGGAAGAGACCCAGTACTTC.

The V gene is TRBV2, the J gene TRBJ2-4; 11 bases match TRBD2. CDR3 length: 17 amino acids. With 7 bases clipped from V and 3 bases from J, the junction kept 11 bases outside the gene matches. The V gene's germline CDR1 is SNHLY and CDR2 FYNNEI. The CDR3 sequence: CASKQALAGGGKNIQYF. The CDR3, as DNA: TGTGCCAGCAAGCAGGCCCTAGCGGGAGGAGGCAAAAACATTCAGTACTTC. The entire variable domain, with the rest obtained from reference TRBV2 and TRBJ2-4, is as follows: EPEVTQTPSHQVTQMGQEVILRCVPISNHLYFYWYRQILGQKVEFLVSFYNNEISEKSEIFDDQFSVERPDGSNFTLKIRSTKLEDSAMYFCASKQALAGGGKNIQYFGAGTRLSVL.

This clonotype was counted between two and nine times. This rearrangement joins TRBV20-1 to TRBJ1-5; weak D call: TRBD1 (5 bases). CDR1 and CDR2 from the germline V gene are DFQATT and SNEGSKA (reference sequence). The CDR3 is made up of 15 amino acids. The ends were cut back, 1 base at V and 5 bases at J, with 15 bases in the middle. The CDR3: CSARGMIGAYQPQHF. The DNA for the CDR3 is TGCAGTGCTAGAGGGATGATCGGGGCCTATCAGCCCCAGCATTTT.

V gene TRBV10-3 combines with J gene TRBJ1-1; a possible D gene is TRBD1 (5 bases). Trimming removed 8 bases at V and 6 bases at J, with 13 bases between. Per germline, CDR1 ENHRY and CDR2 SYGVKD. The CDR3 contains 12 residues. Written as DNA, the CDR3 is TGTGCCATCGGCACAGGCCCCTCTGAAGCTTTCTTT. Translating it yields CAIGTGPSEAFF.

The chain employs TRBV5-1 and TRBJ1-2, with 9 bases fitting TRBD1. CDR3 length: 14 residues. J lost 4 bases, V lost 4 bases, and 5 bases had no gene match. Germline loops: CDR1 SGHRS, CDR2 YFSETQ. The CDR3 loop is CASSQEQGAYGYTF. The CDR3 DNA follows: TGCGCCAGCAGCCAAGAACAGGGGGCCTATGGCTACACCTTC.

This clonotype was seen at least ten times. This chain joins TRBV3-1 and TRBJ1-3; TRBD1 might be the D (5 bases). Looked up from germline, CDR1 is LGHDT and CDR2 is YNNKEL (reference sequence). The CDR3 runs to 16 residues. V lost 4 bases to trimming and J lost 1 base, with 14 bases between them. The CDR3 DNA is TGTGCCAGCAGCCTCGGGCGAGCAGGGTCTGGAAACACCATATATTTT. This translates into CASSLGRAGSGNTIYF.

The chain links TRBV28 to TRBJ1-2; D remains unclear. The V end lost 7 bases, the J end lost 2 bases, and 14 bases lay between the germline ends. This CDR3 is built from 14 residues. Per the germline V gene, CDR1 is MDHEN and CDR2 is SYDVKM. The DNA for the CDR3 is TGTGCCAGCACCGCCCAGTTAACCAACTATGGCTACACCTTC. The encoded protein is CASTAQLTNYGYTF.

This clonotype has at least ten counts. The V gene is TRBV10-3, the J gene TRBJ1-4, with TRBD1 identical over 7 bases. Germline loops: CDR1 ENHRY, CDR2 SYGVKD. After removal of 0 bases from V and 7 bases from J, the junction contained 5 bases not matched to a gene. The length of the CDR3 is 15 residues. Here the CDR3 reads CAISESGQGGEKLFF. In nucleotides, the CDR3 is TGTGCCATCAGTGAGTCCGGCCAGGGGGGTGAAAAACTGTTTTTT.

The gene calls are TRBV12-3 or TRBV12-4 and TRBJ2-3; 11 nucleotides line up with TRBD2. This CDR3 contains 18 residues. Trimming removed 5 bases from V and 1 base from J; junction bases left unmatched: 11. The CDR3 spells CASSPLHPTSGGTDTQYF. CDR3 in DNA: TGTGCCAGCAGTCCACTCCATCCGACTAGCGGGGGCACAGATACGCAGTATTTT.

This chain connects TRBV9 to TRBJ2-3; 9 bases are shared with TRBD1. CDR1 and CDR2 (germline): SGDLS, YYNGEE. The ends lost 3 bases at V and 4 bases at J; junction bases unmatched: 12. There are 17 residues in the CDR3. CDR3: CASSAAPGQGWSDTQYF. The CDR3 DNA reads TGTGCCAGCAGCGCGGCACCGGGACAGGGATGGTCAGATACGCAGTATTTT.

This clonotype was recorded only once. The chain couples TRBV5-1 to TRBJ2-1; 8 bases match TRBD2. In germline, CDR1 is SGHRS, CDR2 YFSETQ. The V segment lost 4 bases and the J segment 6 bases; nucleotides outside the gene matches: 9. The CDR3 is 15 residues long. The CDR3 loop is CASSPSGLVSNEQFF. In DNA, the CDR3 is TGCGCCAGCAGCCCCTCGGGACTAGTCTCCAATGAGCAGTTCTTC.

This clonotype was seen ten or more times. The V and J genes are TRBV7-6 and TRBJ2-3; possible D gene TRBD2, 6 bases. V was clipped by 5 bases and J by 1 base, with 16 bases between them. Germline-derived CDR1 and CDR2 are SGHVS and FNYEAQ. CDR3 length: 16 amino acids. The CDR3 reads CASSNPLAWGTDTQYF. The CDR3 nucleotides read TGTGCCAGCAGCAATCCACTAGCTTGGGGCACAGATACGCAGTATTTT. Complete variable domain (other parts from reference TRBV7-6 and TRBJ2-3): GAGVSQSPRYKVTKRGQDVALRCDPISGHVSLYWYRQALGQGPEFLTYFNYEAQQDKSGLPNDRFSAERPEGSISTLTIQRTEQRDSAMYRCASSNPLAWGTDTQYFGPGTRLTVL.

This clonotype was counted many times. The V and J genes are TRBV6-6 and TRBJ1-5, with D perhaps TRBD1 (5 bases). CDR3 length equals 15 residues. Germline V gene data show CDR1 as MNHNY and CDR2 as SVGAGI (reference sequence). Trimming pared 2 bases from V and 5 bases from J, leaving 13 bases between. CDR3 bases: TGTGCCAGCAGTTACGAGGGGCGGGGGGATCAGCCCCAGCATTTT. Translated: CASSYEGRGDQPQHF.

CDR3 nucleotides: TGCAGTGCTAGCGGCAGCCCCGGACTAGCGGGAGGGCCCGGTACAGATACGCAGTATTTT. Its translation: CSASGSPGLAGGPGTDTQYF. This chain joins TRBV20-1 and TRBJ2-3; 15 bases agree with TRBD2. Germline V gene data show CDR1 as DFQATT and CDR2 as SNEGSKA (reference sequence). The CDR3 covers 20 residues. After removal of 3 bases from V and 3 bases from J, the junction contained 16 bases not matched to a gene.

The chain couples TRBV28 to TRBJ2-1, with 9 bases that match TRBD2. Germline loops: CDR1 MDHEN, CDR2 SYDVKM. The CDR3 covers 18 residues. J lost 2 bases, V lost 5 bases, and 13 bases had no gene match. The CDR3 bases are TGTGCCAGCAGTCCGCCACCGGGACTAGCCCAACCCTACAATGAGCAGTTCTTC. It encodes CASSPPPGLAQPYNEQFF.

J is TRBJ1-1 and V is TRBV20-1; possible D gene TRBD1, 5 bases. CDR3 length: 15 residues. V dropped 0 bases and J dropped 0 bases, with 11 bases sitting between them. Per germline, CDR1 DFQATT and CDR2 SNEGSKA (reference sequence). The CDR3 spells CSARDFQGMNTEAFF. The CDR3 region has the DNA TGCAGTGCTAGAGATTTTCAGGGAATGAACACTGAAGCTTTCTTT.

Only a few counts were recorded for this clonotype. The chain uses TRBV6-6 and TRBJ1-5; perhaps TRBD1 as D (5 bases). The CDR3 spans 15 residues. Germline CDR1 MNHNY, CDR2 SVGAGI (reference sequence). Between the trimmed V and J ends, which lost 6 bases and 6 bases, there was a span of 18 bases. CDR3 DNA: TGTGCCAGCAGCCCGAGGGAACTCGGGGGTCAGCCCCAGCATTTT. Its protein is CASSPRELGGQPQHF.

The sample holds many counts of this clonotype. The chain's CDR3 is CASSYGYYEQYF. As DNA, the CDR3 is TGTGCCAGCAGTTATGGGTATTACGAGCAGTACTTC. The chain is built from TRBV6-2 or TRBV6-3 and TRBJ2-7; no clear D. Germline values: CDR1 MNHEY, CDR2 SVGEGT. The CDR3 is 12 residues long. The V end lost 3 bases, the J end lost 4 bases, and 7 bases lay between the germline ends.

The gene calls are TRBV28 and TRBJ2-3; a weak D match, TRBD1 (6 bases). Germline V gives CDR1 MDHEN, CDR2 SYDVKM. V was trimmed by 8 bases and J by 2 bases, leaving 11 bases between them. There are 13 residues in the CDR3. For the CDR3, the DNA is TGTGCCAGCGGACGGACAGCCACAGATACGCAGTATTTT. As protein: CASGRTATDTQYF.

The chain employs TRBV27 and TRBJ2-6; possible D gene TRBD1, 6 bases. The CDR3 spans 14 residues. V dropped 6 bases and J dropped 8 bases, with 14 bases sitting between them. Germline-derived CDR1 and CDR2 are MNHEY and SMNVEV (reference sequence). The CDR3 protein is CASRTGNGSNVLTF. The DNA of the CDR3 is TGTGCCAGCAGAACAGGGAACGGGTCCAACGTCCTGACTTTC.

CDR3 in DNA: TGTGCCAGCAGCAAAGGGCCCACTAACTATGGCTACACCTTC. Protein sequence: CASSKGPTNYGYTF. The chain couples TRBV21-1 to TRBJ1-2. TRBV21-1 is a recognized pseudogene. The CDR3 is 14 amino acids.

This chain connects TRBV5-4 to TRBJ1-1; D ambiguous. This CDR3 is built from 13 residues. Trimming cost V 4 bases and J 1 base, with 8 bases left between them. Germline V CDR1 and CDR2: SGHNT, YYREEE (reference sequence). CDR3 sequence reads: CASSADSNTEAFF. DNA for the CDR3: TGTGCCAGCAGCGCTGACTCGAACACTGAAGCTTTCTTT.

This clonotype was seen at least ten times. The chain joins TRBV29-1 to TRBJ2-1, with D possibly matching TRBD2 (6 bases). The germline V and J ends were trimmed by 7 bases and 7 bases, with 20 bases remaining between them. Germline values: CDR1 SQVTM, CDR2 ANQGSEA. The CDR3 has 14 amino acids. For the CDR3, the DNA is TGCAGCGCTACTCCAGCGACACGGGGGAATGAGCAGTTCTTC. The encoded protein is CSATPATRGNEQFF.

This clonotype was seen more than once but under ten times. The chain employs TRBV20-1 and TRBJ2-1; D gene unclear. Germline V gene lookup returns CDR1 DFQATT and CDR2 SNEGSKA (reference sequence). The CDR3 runs 10 residues. Deletions cut 5 bases from V and 3 bases from J, with 2 bases between. The CDR3 DNA is TGCAGTGCTCTCTACAATGAGCAGTTCTTC. This encodes CSALYNEQFF.

This clonotype was detected only a few times. V usage is TRBV6-2 or TRBV6-3 and J usage is TRBJ2-1; tentatively, D is TRBD1 (6 bases). This CDR3 is 14 amino acids long. V lost 10 bases to trimming and J lost 2 bases, with 15 bases between them. In germline, CDR1 is MNHEY, CDR2 SVGEGT. CDR3 DNA: TGTGCCACCCGCCTCCAGGGGCCCTACAATGAGCAGTTCTTC. Its protein product is CATRLQGPYNEQFF.

The J gene is TRBJ1-2, the V gene TRBV12-3 or TRBV12-4; a weak D match, TRBD1 (5 bases). V was pared by 7 bases and J by 2 bases, with 11 bases between. The CDR3 loop spans 13 amino acids. The CDR3, as DNA: TGTGCCAGCACCGAGGGGCCAAACTATGGCTACACCTTC. Translation: CASTEGPNYGYTF.

J is TRBJ2-2 and V is TRBV20-1; 9 bases line up with TRBD2. The V segment lost 3 bases and the J segment 4 bases; nucleotides outside the gene matches: 6. Germline loops: CDR1 DFQATT, CDR2 SNEGSKA (reference sequence). The CDR3 contains 15 residues. The CDR3 nucleotides read TGCAGTGCTAGGGTAGCGGGAGTAGGCACCGGGGAGCTGTTTTTT. Protein product: CSARVAGVGTGELFF.